Reported below is one T cell receptor (beta chain). What it binds is unknown. Clones were sequenced by immunoSEQ multiplex PCR, and TCRdb holds only the in-frame ones, with some missing. The data hold several thousand clones, with roughly 91% observed a single time. The data belong to a study of T cells in localized non-small cell lung cancer. V was shortened by 1 base and J by 1 base, with 1 base between the two germline ends. From germline, CDR1 is DFQATT and CDR2 SNEGSKA (reference sequence). The CDR3 length is 11 residues. Points from the study as a whole: Higher adjacent-lung clonality was associated with shorter survival.

This sequence was found in a female donor of 60 years or more with stage II squamous cell lung carcinoma. The chain couples TRBV20-1 to TRBJ1-1; D ambiguous. The source was peripheral blood, collected before any cancer treatment. CDR3 sequence (DNA): TGCAGTGCTAGAGCGAACACTGAAGCTTTCTTT. It specifies CSARANTEAFF.